This T cell receptor beta chain comes out of a study of blood T cell repertoires in COVID-19. The overall study: The samples span acute and convalescent COVID-19 from the United States, Italy and Spain.

The V and J ends lost 4 bases and 6 bases, in that order; junction bases with no gene match: 10. This CDR3 region has 15 residues. Germline V gene sequence: CDR1 SGHNT, CDR2 YYREEE (reference sequence). TCRdb's copy holds only in-frame clones and misses some; the assay was immunoSEQ multiplex PCR. The table has 200,000 or so clones, over 75% seen once. Input material: PBMCs or T cells enriched from blood (not recorded which). The TCR originated in a woman between 18 and 29 years old in a cohort exposed to, infected with or recovered from COVID-19 (not recorded which). The J gene is TRBJ1-2, the V gene TRBV5-4; 9 bases fit TRBD1. DNA of the CDR3: TGTGCCAGCAGCCCCCGGGACAGGGAGGCGAATGGCTACACCTTC. The encoded protein is CASSPRDREANGYTF.